This TCR beta chain is from a study of cytomegalovirus exposure and HLA in healthy donors. Whole-study results and caveats: Most TCR sequences proved rare, with some public TCRs found in many donors.

Note on this clone: What it binds is unknown.

All donors participated as healthy donors of bone marrow. Amplification used 60 Vbeta primers and 13 Jbeta primers. Sequencing was performed with immunoSEQ multiplex PCR; in TCRdb, only in-frame clones are kept and a portion is missing. In the table there are some 130,000 clones, 65% to 80% of which are singletons. The germline gives CDR1 SGHRS, CDR2 YFSETQ. Trimming left V 6 bases short and J 1 base short, with 13 bases between. The CDR3 is made up of 14 amino acids. The sequencing sample was made of PBMCs. The rearrangement joins TRBV5-1 to TRBJ1-1; D not certain. This TCR was sampled from a man aged 35-49 years in good health and CMV-seropositive. The CDR3 loop is CASTQRSGNTEAFF. CDR3 DNA: TGCGCCAGCACCCAGAGGAGCGGGAACACTGAAGCTTTCTTT.